Each of the 8 T cell receptor beta chains below was sequenced from the same sample in a study of identical twins. One entry per CDR3 protein results from TCRdb running MiXCR on the 5' RACE reads. Of under 400,000 distinct CDR3 sequences listed, about 9% were seen once; the top ten hold approximately 9.3%. The source material was naive T cells sorted from blood. These receptors were collected from a woman in her forties or fifties in good health.

This clonotype appeared many times. The chain has TRBV12-3 or TRBV12-4 and TRBJ1-1; the D is unclear. CDR3 length equals 15 residues. The V end lost 5 bases, the J end lost 0 bases, and 13 bases lay between the germline ends. CDR3 sequence reads: CASSPGVGMNTEAFF. The DNA for the CDR3 is TGTGCCAGCAGTCCTGGGGTGGGAATGAACACTGAAGCTTTCTTT.

This chain links TRBV24-1 with TRBJ2-2; the D gene is possibly TRBD1 (5 bases). Deletions cut 5 bases from V and 0 bases from J, with 9 bases between. The CDR3 is 15 amino acids. Germline V gene lookup returns CDR1 KGHDR and CDR2 SFDVKD. The CDR3 DNA sequence: TGTGCCACCAGTGTTCGGACAACGAACACCGGGGAGCTGTTTTTT. This sequence encodes CATSVRTTNTGELFF.

This clonotype was found many times. As DNA, the CDR3 is TGCGCCAGCAGCCACGGATCCGGTTACAATGAGCAGTTCTTC. The encoded protein is CASSHGSGYNEQFF. V usage is TRBV4-1 and J usage is TRBJ2-1; no firm D call. This CDR3 spans 14 amino acids. In germline, CDR1 is MGHRA, CDR2 YSYEKL. V was cut by 3 bases and J by 4 bases, with 10 bases left in between.

This clonotype has at least ten counts. The chain joins TRBV5-1 to TRBJ1-5; the D gene is possibly TRBD1 (5 bases). This CDR3 comprises 15 residues. V lost 3 bases and J lost 4, with 14 bases in between. Germline V lookup: CDR1 SGHRS, CDR2 YFSETQ. CDR3 residues: CASSSPGPRNQPQHF. Written as DNA, the CDR3 is TGCGCCAGCAGCTCCCCGGGACCCCGTAATCAGCCCCAGCATTTT.

The table lists this clonotype with a few counts. CDR3 residues: CASSSSGAGEMRQETQYF. The CDR3 nucleotides read TGTGCCAGCAGCTCCTCGGGTGCAGGGGAGATGCGGCAAGAGACCCAGTACTTC. The chain employs TRBV7-9 and TRBJ2-5; maybe TRBD1 (6 bases). The V gene's germline CDR1 is SEHNR and CDR2 FQNEAQ (reference sequence). V gave up 4 bases and J gave up 2 bases, with 23 bases separating them. The CDR3 sequence is 18 residues long.

This clonotype was counted at least ten times. The chain carries TRBV7-3 and TRBJ2-1, with D tentatively TRBD1 or TRBD2 (5 bases each). Trimming removed 4 bases from V and 3 bases from J, with 13 bases in between. There are 15 residues in the CDR3. Per germline, CDR1 SGHTA and CDR2 FQGTGA. The DNA of the CDR3 is TGTGCCAGCAGCTCGTCCGGGACCCACTACAATGAGCAGTTCTTC. Protein: CASSSSGTHYNEQFF.

This chain links TRBV5-1 with TRBJ2-7; D is unresolved. The CDR3 extends over 14 amino acids. The germline V gene encodes CDR1 SGHRS and CDR2 YFSETQ. V lost 4 bases and J lost 3, with 14 bases in between. This CDR3 is CASSLELNRYEQYF. CDR3 nucleotides: TGCGCCAGCAGCCTAGAGTTAAACCGCTACGAGCAGTACTTC.

The rearrangement uses TRBV14 and TRBJ2-2; D uncertain. V lost 1 base and J 2 bases, leaving 8 bases between the germline ends. In germline, CDR1 is SGHDN, CDR2 FVKESK. The CDR3 spans 15 residues. CDR3 nucleotide sequence: TGTGCCAGCAGCCAAGTGATCGGTAACACCGGGGAGCTGTTTTTT. Residues: CASSQVIGNTGELFF. The complete variable domain, with remaining parts taken from reference TRBV14 and TRBJ2-2, reads EAGVTQFPSHSVIEKGQTVTLRCDPISGHDNLYWYRRVMGKEIKFLLHFVKESKQDESGMPNNRFLAERTGGTYSTLKVQPAELEDSGVYFCASSQVIGNTGELFFGEGSRLTVL.